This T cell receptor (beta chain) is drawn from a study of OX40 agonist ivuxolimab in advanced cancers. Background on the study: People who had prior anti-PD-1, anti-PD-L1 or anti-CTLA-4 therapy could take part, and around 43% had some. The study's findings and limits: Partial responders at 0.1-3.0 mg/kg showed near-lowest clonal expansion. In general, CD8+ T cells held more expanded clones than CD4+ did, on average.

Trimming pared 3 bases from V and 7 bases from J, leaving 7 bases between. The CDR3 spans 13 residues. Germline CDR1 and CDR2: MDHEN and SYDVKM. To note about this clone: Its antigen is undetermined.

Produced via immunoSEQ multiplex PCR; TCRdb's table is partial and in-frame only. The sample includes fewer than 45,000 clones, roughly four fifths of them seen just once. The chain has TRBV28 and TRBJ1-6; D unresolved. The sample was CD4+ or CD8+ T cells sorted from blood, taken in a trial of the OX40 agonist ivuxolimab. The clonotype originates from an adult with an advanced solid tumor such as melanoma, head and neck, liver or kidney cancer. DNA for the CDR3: TGTGCCAGCAGTTTTCTGGGAAATTCACCCCTCCACTTT. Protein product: CASSFLGNSPLHF.